A selection of T cell receptor beta chains follows, all from one sample in a study of tumor and adjacent non-tumor tissue in lung cancer. TCRdb independently ran MiXCR on the multiplex PCR reads; one entry per CDR3 protein. This table has 55,000 to 75,000 distinct CDR3 sequences, almost 60% appearing once. Specimen: lung tumor tissue. Receptors were obtained from a man aged 45-65 years with non-small cell lung cancer. CDR3s include the opening cysteine and the closing phenylalanine or tryptophan. Fields, in order: D gene, clone size, J gene, V gene, CDR3 DNA, CDR3 protein. A D gene is named only where the DNA matches it firmly. The size entry is marked missing in some rows and otherwise reads once, few, many or a size class.

TRBD2 | NA | TRBJ2-1 | TRBV24-1 | TGTGCCACCAACGGGAATTGGCTAGCGGGCTCCTACAACGAGAAGTTCTTC | CATNGNWLAGSYNEKFF
NA | many | TRBJ2-7 | TRBV5-6 | TGTGCCAGCAGCTTGTTCATAGACGGCGAGCAGTACTTC | CASSLFIDGEQYF
NA | few | TRBJ2-1 | TRBV14 | TGTGCCAGCGGCCAATTCTCCGGTCTAGCTAACAATGAGCAGTTCTTC | CASGQFSGLANNEQFF
NA | many | TRBJ2-7 | TRBV12-3/TRBV12-4 | TGTGCCAGCAGTGAGTGGACCGTCTCCTACGAGCAGTACTTC | CASSEWTVSYEQYF
NA | NA | TRBJ2-1 | TRBV20-1 | TGCAGTGCTGTACCGGGAGACGCCACCAATGAGCAGTTCTTC | CSAVPGDATNEQFF
NA | once | TRBJ2-1 | TRBV14 | TGTGCCAGCAGCCAAGATGTGGGAGGTGCAGGCGATGAGCAGTTCTTC | CASSQDVGGAGDEQFF
NA | once | TRBJ2-7 | TRBV11-2 | TGCGCCAGCAGCTTAGCGGCGGTTACCTCCTACGAACAGTACTTC | CASSLAAVTSYEQYF
NA | NA | TRBJ1-5 | TRBV13 | TGTGCCAGCAGCTTAGCCAGTGGGGGACGGAACAATCAGCCCCAGCATTTT | CASSLASGGRNNQPQHF
NA | NA | TRBJ2-7 | TRBV4-2 | TGTGCCAGCAGCCAGAGGACTACATTCATCGCCTACGAGCAGTACTTC | CASSQRTTFIAYEQYF
TRBD1 | NA | TRBJ2-7 | TRBV28 | TGTGCCAGCAGTTTCGCTTCCGGGACAGGGTACTACGAGCAGTACTTC | CASSFASGTGYYEQYF
TRBD1 | few | TRBJ1-1 | TRBV14 | TGTGCCAGCAGCCAAGATGGGGACAGGGGGGCTGAAGCTTTCTTT | CASSQDGDRGAEAFF
TRBD1 | many | TRBJ1-5 | TRBV6-6 | TGTGCCAGCAGTTACTCGAGCCAGGGGGCGAATCAGCCCCAGCATTTT | CASSYSSQGANQPQHF
TRBD1 | NA | TRBJ1-2 | TRBV7-2 | TGTGCCAGCAGCTCGGCCGGGACAGCCTACCGCTACACCTTC | CASSSAGTAYRYTF
TRBD1 | NA | TRBJ2-7 | TRBV19 | TGTGCCAGTAGTATAATTGTGGGACAGGGGACCTACGAGCAGTACTTC | CASSIIVGQGTYEQYF
NA | few | TRBJ2-3 | TRBV28 | TGTGCCAGCAGTGTCCTCGAGGGTCGGACAGATACGCAGTATTTT | CASSVLEGRTDTQYF